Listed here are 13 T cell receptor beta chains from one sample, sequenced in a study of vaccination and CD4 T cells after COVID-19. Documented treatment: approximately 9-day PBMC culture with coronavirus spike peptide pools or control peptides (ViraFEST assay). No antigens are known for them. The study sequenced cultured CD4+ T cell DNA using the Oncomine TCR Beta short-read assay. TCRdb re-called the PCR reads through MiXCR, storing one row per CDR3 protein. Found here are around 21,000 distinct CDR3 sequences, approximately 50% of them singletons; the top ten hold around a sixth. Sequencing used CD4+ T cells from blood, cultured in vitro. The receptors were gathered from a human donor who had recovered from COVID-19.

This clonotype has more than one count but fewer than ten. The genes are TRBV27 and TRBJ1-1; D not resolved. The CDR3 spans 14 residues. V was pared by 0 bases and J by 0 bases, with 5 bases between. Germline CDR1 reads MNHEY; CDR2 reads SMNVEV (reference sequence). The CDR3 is CASSLSQVNTEAFF. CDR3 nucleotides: TGTGCCAGCAGTTTATCTCAGGTGAACACTGAAGCTTTCTTT.

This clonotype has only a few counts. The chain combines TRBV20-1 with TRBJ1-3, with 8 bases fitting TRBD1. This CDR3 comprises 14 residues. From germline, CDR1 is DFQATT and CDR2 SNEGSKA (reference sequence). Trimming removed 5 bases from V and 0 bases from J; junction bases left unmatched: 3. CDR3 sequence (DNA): TGCAGTGCTGCTGACAGGGGCTCTGGAAACACCATATATTTT. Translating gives CSAADRGSGNTIYF.

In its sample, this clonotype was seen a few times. The CDR3 nucleotides read TGTGCCAGCAGTTTAAACGCGGCTGAAGCTTTCTTT. It specifies CASSLNAAEAFF. The chain is built from TRBV7-2 and TRBJ1-1, with D hard to call. This CDR3 contains 12 residues. Deletions cut 6 bases from V and 6 bases from J, with 11 bases between. Looked up from germline, CDR1 is SGHTA and CDR2 is FQGNSA. Full variable domain (outside the CDR3, taken from reference TRBV7-2 and TRBJ1-1): GAGVSQSPSNKVTEKGKDVELRCDPISGHTALYWYRQSLGQGLEFLIYFQGNSAPDKSGLPSDRFSAERTGGSVSTLTIQRTQQEDSAVYLCASSLNAAEAFFGQGTRLTVV.

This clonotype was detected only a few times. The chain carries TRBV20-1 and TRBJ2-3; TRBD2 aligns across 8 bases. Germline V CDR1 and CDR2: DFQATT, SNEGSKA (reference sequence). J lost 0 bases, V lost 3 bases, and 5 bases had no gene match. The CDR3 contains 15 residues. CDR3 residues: CSASGAGGSTDTQYF. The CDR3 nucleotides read TGCAGTGCTAGCGGCGCGGGGGGTAGCACAGATACGCAGTATTTT.

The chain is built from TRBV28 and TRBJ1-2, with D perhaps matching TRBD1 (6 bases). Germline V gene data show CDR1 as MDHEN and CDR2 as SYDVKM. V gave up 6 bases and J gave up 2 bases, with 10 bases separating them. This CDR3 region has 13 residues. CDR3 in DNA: TGTGCCAGCAGACAAGACAGGAACTATGGCTACACCTTC. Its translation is CASRQDRNYGYTF.

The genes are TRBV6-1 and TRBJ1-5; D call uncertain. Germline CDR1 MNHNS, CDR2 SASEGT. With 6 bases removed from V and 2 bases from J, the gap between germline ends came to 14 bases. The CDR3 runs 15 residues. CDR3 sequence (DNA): TGTGCCAGCAGGAACCCTTATGGCGGCAATCAGCCCCAGCATTTT. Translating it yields CASRNPYGGNQPQHF.

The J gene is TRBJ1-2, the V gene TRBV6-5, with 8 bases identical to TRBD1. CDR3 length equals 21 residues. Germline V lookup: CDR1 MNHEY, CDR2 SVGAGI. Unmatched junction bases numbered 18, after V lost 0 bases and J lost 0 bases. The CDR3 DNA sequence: TGTGCCAGCAGTTACTCACCGGGACAGGTTGGGGTAGGGAGCTCTAACTATGGCTACACCTTC. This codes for CASSYSPGQVGVGSSNYGYTF.

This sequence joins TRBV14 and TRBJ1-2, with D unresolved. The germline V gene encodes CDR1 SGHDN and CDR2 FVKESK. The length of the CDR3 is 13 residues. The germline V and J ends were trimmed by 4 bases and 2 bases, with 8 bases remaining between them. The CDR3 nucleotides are TGTGCCAGCAGCCGGTTGGGCAACTATGGCTACACCTTC. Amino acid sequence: CASSRLGNYGYTF.

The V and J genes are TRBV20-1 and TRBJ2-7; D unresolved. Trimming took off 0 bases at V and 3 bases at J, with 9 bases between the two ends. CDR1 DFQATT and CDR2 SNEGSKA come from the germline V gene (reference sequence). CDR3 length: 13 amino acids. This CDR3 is CSARDLNNYEQYF. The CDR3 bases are TGCAGTGCTAGAGATCTGAACAACTACGAGCAGTACTTC.

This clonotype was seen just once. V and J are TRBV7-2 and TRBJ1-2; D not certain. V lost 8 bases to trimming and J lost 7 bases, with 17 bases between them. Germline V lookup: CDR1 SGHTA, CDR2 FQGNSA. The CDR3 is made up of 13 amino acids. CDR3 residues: CASSNVGATGYTF. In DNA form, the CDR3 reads TGTGCCAGCTCCAATGTAGGTGCTACTGGCTACACCTTC. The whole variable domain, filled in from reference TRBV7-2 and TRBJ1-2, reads GAGVSQSPSNKVTEKGKDVELRCDPISGHTALYWYRQSLGQGLEFLIYFQGNSAPDKSGLPSDRFSAERTGGSVSTLTIQRTQQEDSAVYLCASSNVGATGYTFGSGTRLTVV.

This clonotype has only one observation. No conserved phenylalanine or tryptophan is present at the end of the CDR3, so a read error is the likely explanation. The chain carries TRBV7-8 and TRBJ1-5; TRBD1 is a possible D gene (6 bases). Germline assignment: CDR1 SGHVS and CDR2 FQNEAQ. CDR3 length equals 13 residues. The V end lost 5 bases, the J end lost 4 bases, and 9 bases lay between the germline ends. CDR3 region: CASSRGQNQPQHL. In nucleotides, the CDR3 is TGTGCCAGCAGCCGCGGACAGAATCAGCCCCAGCATCTT.

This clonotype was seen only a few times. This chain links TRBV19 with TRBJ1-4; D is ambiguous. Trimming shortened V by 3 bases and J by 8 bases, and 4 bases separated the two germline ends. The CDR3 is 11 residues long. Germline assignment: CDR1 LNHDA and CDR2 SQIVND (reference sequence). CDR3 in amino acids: CASSILEKLFF. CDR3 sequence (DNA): TGTGCCAGTAGTATCTTGGAAAAACTGTTTTTT.

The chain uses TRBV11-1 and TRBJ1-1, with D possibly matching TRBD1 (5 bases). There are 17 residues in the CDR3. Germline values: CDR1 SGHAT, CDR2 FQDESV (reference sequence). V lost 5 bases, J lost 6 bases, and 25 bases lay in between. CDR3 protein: CASSPYSSGGDHSEAFF. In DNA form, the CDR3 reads TGTGCCAGCAGCCCATACTCCTCGGGGGGGGATCACTCTGAAGCTTTCTTT.